The clone carrying this T cell receptor (beta chain) was observed a few times. The target antigen is unknown. The record originates from a study of immune evolution from preneoplasia to lung adenocarcinoma. The wider study: HLA loss of heterozygosity: approximately 7.5% AIS, about 15% MIA, more than 25% ADC, none AAH. Study observations and caveats: Clonality was highest in normal lung, lower in later-stage lesions apparently. Normal lung had the highest top T cell clone frequencies.

H&E slides confirmed each diagnosis, reviewed by two pathologists independently. The CDR3 length is 14 residues. In germline, CDR1 is PRHDT, CDR2 FYEKMQ (reference sequence). V was cut by 3 bases and J by 6 bases, with 14 bases left in between. TCRdb keeps only in-frame clones here, not all; method: immunoSEQ multiplex PCR. Among approximately 4,900 clones listed, approximately 73% were seen once. Specimen: FFPE minimally invasive lung adenocarcinoma tissue. This clonotype was sampled from a person between 70 and 80 years old with lung adenocarcinoma. The V call is TRBV13, the J call TRBJ1-2; D is undetermined. CDR3 protein: CASSFLLGNDGYTF. The DNA for the CDR3 is TGTGCCAGCAGCTTCCTCCTGGGGAACGATGGCTACACCTTC.